This paragraph reports one T cell receptor beta chain. This specimen comes from a study of blood T cell repertoires in COVID-19. On the study more broadly: Sources were T cells, B-cell-depleted T cells, or PBMCs; the material itself was cDNA or gDNA.

Produced via immunoSEQ multiplex PCR; TCRdb's table is partial and in-frame only. The sample has 540,000 or so clones; roughly nine tenths are singletons. Sequenced: peripheral blood. The origin of this receptor is a woman aged 45-60 years with COVID-19, enrolled during active disease.

CDR3 coding DNA: TGTGCCAGCAGCTCACCCCGGGACAGGGCTAACTATGGCTACACCTTC. It yields the protein CASSSPRDRANYGYTF. The chain has TRBV11-2 and TRBJ1-2, with TRBD1 identical over 9 bases. Trimming at V came to 4 bases and at J to 0 bases, leaving 6 bases not matched to a gene. The germline V gene encodes CDR1 SGHAT and CDR2 FQNNGV. The CDR3 loop spans 16 amino acids.